The clone carrying this T cell receptor beta chain appeared many times. Its antigen is as yet unknown. The data are from a study of T cells after yellow fever vaccination. This CDR3 spans 15 amino acids. Germline lookup yields CDR1 MDHEN and CDR2 SYDVKM. Losses at the gene ends were 8 bases for V and 6 bases for J; bases not matched to a gene: 15. Study findings and constraints: Only a minor proportion of clonotypes was detected across both CD4 and CD8 compartments. It was the secondary response that reached its peak faster, day 5 versus 15, but it was weaker.

TCRdb itself ran the 5' RACE reads through MiXCR, one entry per CDR3 protein. This sample has 140,000 to 150,000 distinct CDR3 sequences, with about 6.2% found just once. J is TRBJ1-1 and V is TRBV28; 7 bases fit TRBD1. The receptor comes from a man younger than 45 who received the YFV17D yellow fever vaccine. The source material was CD4+ T cells sorted from PBMCs, sampled 10 days after the yellow fever booster vaccination. CDR3 in DNA: TGTGCCAGCTCGAAAGGGGGCTCGGGCCCCCCTGAAGCTTTCTTT. Its protein product is CASSKGGSGPPEAFF.